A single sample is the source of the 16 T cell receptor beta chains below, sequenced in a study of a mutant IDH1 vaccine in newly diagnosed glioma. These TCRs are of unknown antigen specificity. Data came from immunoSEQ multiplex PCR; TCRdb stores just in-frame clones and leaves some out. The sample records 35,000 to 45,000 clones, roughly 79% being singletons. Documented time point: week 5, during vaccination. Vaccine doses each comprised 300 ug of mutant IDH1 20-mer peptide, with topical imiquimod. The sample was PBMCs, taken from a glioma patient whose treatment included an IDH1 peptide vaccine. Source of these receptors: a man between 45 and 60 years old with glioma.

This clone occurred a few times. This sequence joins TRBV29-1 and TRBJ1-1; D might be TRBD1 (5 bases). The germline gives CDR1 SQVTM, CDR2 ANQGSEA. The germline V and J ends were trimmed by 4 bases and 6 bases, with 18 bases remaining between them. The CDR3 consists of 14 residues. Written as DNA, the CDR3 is TGCAGCGTTGTGTCGTCGGATCGGGGGGCTGAAGCTTTCTTT. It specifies CSVVSSDRGAEAFF.

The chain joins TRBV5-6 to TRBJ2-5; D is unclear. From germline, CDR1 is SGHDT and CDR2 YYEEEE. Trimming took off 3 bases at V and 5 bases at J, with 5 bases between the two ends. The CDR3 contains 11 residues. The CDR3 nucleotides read TGTGCCAGCAGCTATCGCGAGACCCAGTACTTC. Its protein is CASSYRETQYF. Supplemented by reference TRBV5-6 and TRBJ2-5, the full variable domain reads DAGVTQSPTHLIKTRGQQVTLRCSPKSGHDTVSWYQQALGQGPQFIFQYYEEEERQRGNFPDRFSGHQFPNYSSELNVNALLLGDSALYLCASSYRETQYFGPGTRLLVL.

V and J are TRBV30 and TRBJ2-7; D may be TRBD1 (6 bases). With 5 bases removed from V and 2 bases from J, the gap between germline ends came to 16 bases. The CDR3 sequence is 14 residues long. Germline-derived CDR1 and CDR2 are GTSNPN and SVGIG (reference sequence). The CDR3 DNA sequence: TGTGCCTGGTCGTCCAAGGACAGAGCCTACGAGCAGTACTTC. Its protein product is CAWSSKDRAYEQYF.

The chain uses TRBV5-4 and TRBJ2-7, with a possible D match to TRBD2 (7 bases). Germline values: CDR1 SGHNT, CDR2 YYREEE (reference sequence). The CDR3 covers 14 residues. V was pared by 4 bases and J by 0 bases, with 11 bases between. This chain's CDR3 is CASSRGGLSYEQYF. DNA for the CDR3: TGTGCCAGCAGCCGCGGGGGCCTCTCCTACGAGCAGTACTTC.

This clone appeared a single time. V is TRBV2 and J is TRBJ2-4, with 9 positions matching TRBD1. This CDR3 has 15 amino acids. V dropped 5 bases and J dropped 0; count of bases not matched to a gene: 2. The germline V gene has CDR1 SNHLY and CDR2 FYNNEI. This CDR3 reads CASSPGQGAKNIQYF. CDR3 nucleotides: TGTGCCAGCAGTCCGGGACAGGGAGCCAAAAACATTCAGTACTTC. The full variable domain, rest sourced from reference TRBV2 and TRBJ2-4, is EPEVTQTPSHQVTQMGQEVILRCVPISNHLYFYWYRQILGQKVEFLVSFYNNEISEKSEIFDDQFSVERPDGSNFTLKIRSTKLEDSAMYFCASSPGQGAKNIQYFGAGTRLSVL.

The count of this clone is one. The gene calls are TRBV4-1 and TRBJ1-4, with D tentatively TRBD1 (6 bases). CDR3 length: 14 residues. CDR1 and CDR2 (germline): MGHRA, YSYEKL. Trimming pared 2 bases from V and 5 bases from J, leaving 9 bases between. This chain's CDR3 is CASSQIRGNEKLFF. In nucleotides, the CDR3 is TGCGCCAGCAGCCAAATTAGGGGGAATGAAAAACTGTTTTTT.

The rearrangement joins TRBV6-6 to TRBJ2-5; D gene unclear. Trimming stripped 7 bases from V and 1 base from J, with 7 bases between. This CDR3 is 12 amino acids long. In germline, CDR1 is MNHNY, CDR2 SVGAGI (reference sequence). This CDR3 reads CASTLGQETQYF. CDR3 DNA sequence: TGTGCCAGCACCCTCGGCCAAGAGACCCAGTACTTC.

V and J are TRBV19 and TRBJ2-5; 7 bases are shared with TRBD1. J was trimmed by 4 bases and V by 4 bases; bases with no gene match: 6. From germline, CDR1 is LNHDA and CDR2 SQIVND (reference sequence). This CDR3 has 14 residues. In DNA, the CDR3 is TGTGCCAGTAGTAGAGGACAGGAGATAGAGACCCAGTACTTC. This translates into CASSRGQEIETQYF.

CDR3 amino acids: CASSNAGRSGDTQYF. CDR3 DNA sequence: TGCGCCAGCAGCAACGCAGGGAGGTCTGGAGATACGCAGTATTTT. The rearrangement links TRBV5-1 to TRBJ2-3, with D perhaps matching TRBD2 (6 bases). CDR1 is SGHRS, CDR2 YFSETQ, per germline. The CDR3 contains 15 residues. V was clipped by 4 bases and J by 5 bases, with 17 bases between them.

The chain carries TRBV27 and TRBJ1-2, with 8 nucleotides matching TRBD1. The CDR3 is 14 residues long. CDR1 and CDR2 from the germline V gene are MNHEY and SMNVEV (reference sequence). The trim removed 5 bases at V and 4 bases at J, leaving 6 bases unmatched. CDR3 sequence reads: CASSQRDRSYGYTF. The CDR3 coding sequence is TGTGCCAGCAGTCAGCGGGACAGGTCCTATGGCTACACCTTC.

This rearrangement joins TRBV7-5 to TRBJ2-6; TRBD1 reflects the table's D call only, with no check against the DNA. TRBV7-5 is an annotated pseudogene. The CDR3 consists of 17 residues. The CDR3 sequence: CARIQESRQSRANVLTF. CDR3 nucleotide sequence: TGTGCCAGAATACAGGAAAGTAGACAAAGTCGGGCCAACGTCCTGACTTTC.

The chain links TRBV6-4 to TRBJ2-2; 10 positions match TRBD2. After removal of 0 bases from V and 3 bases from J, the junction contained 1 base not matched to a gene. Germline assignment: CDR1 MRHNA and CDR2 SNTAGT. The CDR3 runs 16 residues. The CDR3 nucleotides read TGTGCCAGCAGTGACTCGACTAGCGGGTACACCGGGGAGCTGTTTTTT. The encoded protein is CASSDSTSGYTGELFF.

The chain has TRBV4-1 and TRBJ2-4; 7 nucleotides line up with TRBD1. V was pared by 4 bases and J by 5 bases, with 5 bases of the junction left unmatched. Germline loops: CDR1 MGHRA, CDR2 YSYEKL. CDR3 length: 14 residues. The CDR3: CASSLGQGENIQYF. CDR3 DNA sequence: TGCGCCAGCAGCCTCGGGCAGGGGGAAAACATTCAGTACTTC.

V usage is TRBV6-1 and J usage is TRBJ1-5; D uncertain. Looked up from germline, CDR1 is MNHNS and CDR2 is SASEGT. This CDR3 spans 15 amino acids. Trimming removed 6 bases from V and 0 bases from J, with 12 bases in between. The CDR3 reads CASRAFSDSNQPQHF. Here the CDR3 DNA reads TGTGCCAGCAGAGCCTTCTCGGATAGCAATCAGCCCCAGCATTTT.

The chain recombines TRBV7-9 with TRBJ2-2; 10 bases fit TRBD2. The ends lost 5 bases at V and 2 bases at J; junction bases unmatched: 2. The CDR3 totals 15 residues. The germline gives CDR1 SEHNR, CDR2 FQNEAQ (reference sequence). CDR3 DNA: TGTGCCAGCAGCCCTAGCGGGAGAAACACCGGGGAGCTGTTTTTT. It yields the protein CASSPSGRNTGELFF. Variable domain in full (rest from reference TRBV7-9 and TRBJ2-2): DTGVSQNPRHKITKRGQNVTFRCDPISEHNRLYWYRQTLGQGPEFLTYFQNEAQLEKSRLLSDRFSAERPKGSFSTLEIQRTEQGDSAMYLCASSPSGRNTGELFFGEGSRLTVL.

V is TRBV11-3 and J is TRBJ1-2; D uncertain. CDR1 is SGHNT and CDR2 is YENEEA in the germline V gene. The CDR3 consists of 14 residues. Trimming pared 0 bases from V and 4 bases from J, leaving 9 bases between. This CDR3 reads CASSLEAAAYGYTF. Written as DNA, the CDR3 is TGTGCCAGCAGCTTAGAGGCCGCCGCCTATGGCTACACCTTC.